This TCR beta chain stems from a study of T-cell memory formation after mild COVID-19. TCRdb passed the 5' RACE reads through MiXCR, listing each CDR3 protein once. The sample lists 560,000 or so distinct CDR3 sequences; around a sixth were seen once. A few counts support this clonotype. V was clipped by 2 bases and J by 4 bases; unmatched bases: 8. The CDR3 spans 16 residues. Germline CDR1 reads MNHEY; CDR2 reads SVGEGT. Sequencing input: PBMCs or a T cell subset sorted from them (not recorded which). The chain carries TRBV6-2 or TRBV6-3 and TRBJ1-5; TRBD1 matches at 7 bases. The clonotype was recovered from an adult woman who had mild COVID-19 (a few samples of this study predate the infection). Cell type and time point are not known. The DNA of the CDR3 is TGTGCCAGCAGTTACAGGGGGCGGGCAGGGAATCAGCCCCAGCATTTT. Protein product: CASSYRGRAGNQPQHF.